The 7 T cell receptor beta chains given below trace back to one sample, sequenced in a study of blood T cell repertoires in COVID-19. Produced via immunoSEQ multiplex PCR; TCRdb's table is partial and in-frame only. The sample carries more than 35,000 clones, about nine tenths recorded once. Sequencing was carried out using peripheral blood. The origin of the receptors is a young woman in a cohort sampled during active COVID-19.

The chain combines TRBV9 with TRBJ2-5, with 8 bases aligning to TRBD1. V dropped 0 bases and J dropped 4; count of bases not matched to a gene: 5. The CDR3 loop spans 15 amino acids. Germline CDR1 SGDLS, CDR2 YYNGEE. The CDR3 DNA sequence: TGTGCCAGCAGCGTAGGAGACAGGGGAGGAGAGACCCAGTACTTC. Encoded protein: CASSVGDRGGETQYF.

This chain connects TRBV19 to TRBJ2-7; 9 bases are shared with TRBD1. J was trimmed by 0 bases and V by 5 bases; bases with no gene match: 2. The germline V gene has CDR1 LNHDA and CDR2 SQIVND (reference sequence). This CDR3 has 14 amino acids. CDR3 in amino acids: CASSGDRVSYEQYF. CDR3 DNA sequence: TGTGCCAGTAGTGGGGACAGGGTCTCCTACGAGCAGTACTTC.

The chain has TRBV19 and TRBJ1-1; 11 nucleotides line up with TRBD1. Looked up from germline, CDR1 is LNHDA and CDR2 is SQIVND (reference sequence). V trimming: 7 bases; J trimming: 5 bases; junction bases outside the gene matches: 6. The CDR3 covers 14 residues. CDR3 residues: CASTIGTGGTEAFF. The CDR3 nucleotides are TGTGCCAGTACCATCGGGACAGGGGGAACTGAAGCTTTCTTT. Full variable domain (rest looked up from reference TRBV19 and TRBJ1-1): DGGITQSPKYLFRKEGQNVTLSCEQNLNHDAMYWYRQDPGQGLRLIYYSQIVNDFQKGDIAEGYSVSREKKESFPLTVTSAQKNPTAFYLCASTIGTGGTEAFFGQGTRLTVV.

The J gene is TRBJ2-7, the V gene TRBV6-5, with D possibly TRBD2 on 7 matching bases. Deletions cut 7 bases from V and 3 bases from J, with 13 bases between. CDR1 is MNHEY and CDR2 is SVGAGI in the germline V gene. The length of the CDR3 is 13 residues. The CDR3 nucleotides are TGTGCCAGCAATGGCGGGGGCTTCTACGAGCAGTACTTC. Its translation is CASNGGGFYEQYF.

The chain joins TRBV2 to TRBJ2-7; D may be TRBD2 (5 bases). The CDR3 loop spans 14 amino acids. Per the germline V gene, CDR1 is SNHLY and CDR2 is FYNNEI. Trimming removed 2 bases at V and 6 bases at J, with 14 bases between. CDR3 DNA: TGTGCCAGCAGTGAAACGGGATACGGGCGCGAGCAGTACTTC. Translated: CASSETGYGREQYF. Drawing the rest from reference TRBV2 and TRBJ2-7, the complete variable domain is EPEVTQTPSHQVTQMGQEVILRCVPISNHLYFYWYRQILGQKVEFLVSFYNNEISEKSEIFDDQFSVERPDGSNFTLKIRSTKLEDSAMYFCASSETGYGREQYFGPGTRLTVT.

This clone was observed a handful of times. The gene calls are TRBV6-1 and TRBJ1-6; possible D gene TRBD1, 6 bases. Trimming took off 4 bases at V and 1 base at J, with 17 bases between the two ends. The CDR3 length is 18 residues. Germline V lookup: CDR1 MNHNS, CDR2 SASEGT. CDR3 loop: CASSAWREGGSYNSPLHF. CDR3 DNA: TGTGCCAGCAGTGCCTGGAGGGAGGGGGGGTCCTATAATTCACCCCTCCACTTT.

The chain joins TRBV19 to TRBJ2-1; no firm D call. The V end was cut by 3 bases, the J end by 7 bases, with 7 bases between. The CDR3 sequence is 12 residues long. Germline CDR1 reads LNHDA; CDR2 reads SQIVND (reference sequence). In DNA form, the CDR3 reads TGTGCCAGTAGTATCTCTGTAAATGAGCAGTTCTTC. This sequence encodes CASSISVNEQFF.